This entry lists 12 T cell receptor beta chains sequenced from one sample in a study of T cell changes during pregnancy in multiple sclerosis. Produced via immunoSEQ multiplex PCR; TCRdb's table is partial and in-frame only. The profile shows roughly 40,000 clones, around nine tenths of them singletons. The sequencing here drew on CD8+ T cells from peripheral blood mononuclear cells, taken before pregnancy. The receptors come from a female donor with multiple sclerosis, enrolled in a pregnancy study.

The V call is TRBV4-1, the J call TRBJ2-1, with unresolved D. V was cut by 0 bases and J by 0 bases, with 6 bases left in between. CDR1 and CDR2 from the germline V gene are MGHRA and YSYEKL. This CDR3 spans 15 amino acids. DNA of the CDR3: TGCGCCAGCAGCCAAGAATACAGCTCCTACAATGAGCAGTTCTTC. It encodes CASSQEYSSYNEQFF.

This clone is a singleton in its sample. The V call is TRBV27, the J call TRBJ2-7, with D perhaps matching TRBD1 (6 bases). Trimming removed 5 bases at V and 2 bases at J, with 16 bases between. This CDR3 region has 15 residues. Germline V gene lookup returns CDR1 MNHEY and CDR2 SMNVEV (reference sequence). The CDR3 reads CASSATGPQTYEQYF. CDR3 in DNA: TGTGCCAGCAGTGCCACAGGGCCCCAAACCTACGAGCAGTACTTC.

CDR3 in DNA: TGTGCCAGCAGTTTAAAGGGACAGAGGGCCCTGGGGCAGTACTTC. It is translated as CASSLKGQRALGQYF. The chain links TRBV28 to TRBJ2-7, with 7 bases that match TRBD1. V shed 2 bases and J 9 bases; nucleotides not matched to a gene: 13. Germline V lookup: CDR1 MDHEN, CDR2 SYDVKM. The CDR3 runs 15 residues.

The chain is built from TRBV9 and TRBJ2-7; maybe TRBD1 (5 bases). The CDR3 extends over 15 amino acids. V lost 4 bases and J 4 bases, leaving 18 bases between the germline ends. Germline V CDR1 and CDR2: SGDLS, YYNGEE. The CDR3 nucleotides are TGTGCCAGCAGCCCACAAGGGGCGGAGCTTTACGAGCAGTACTTC. Protein: CASSPQGAELYEQYF.

The V call is TRBV28, the J call TRBJ1-1; D is unclear. V was cut by 8 bases and J by 3 bases, with 13 bases left in between. The CDR3 has 13 amino acids. Per germline, CDR1 MDHEN and CDR2 SYDVKM. The CDR3 region is CASGGIRDTEAFF. The CDR3 DNA follows: TGTGCCAGCGGAGGCATTAGGGACACTGAAGCTTTCTTT.

V gene TRBV5-1 combines with J gene TRBJ2-7; TRBD2 matches 8 bases. V was pared by 1 base and J by 4 bases, with 4 bases of the junction left unmatched. Looked up from germline, CDR1 is SGHRS and CDR2 is YFSETQ. This CDR3 is 14 amino acids long. Here the CDR3 DNA reads TGCGCCAGCAGCTTGTCTAGCGGGCCTTACGAGCAGTACTTC. Translation: CASSLSSGPYEQYF.

As to this clone: A junction boundary mismatches the germline segment, possibly from a read error. The rearrangement uses TRBV27 and TRBJ2-1; TRBD1 matches 10 bases. Per germline, CDR1 MNHEY and CDR2 SMNVEV (reference sequence). The CDR3 contains 13 residues. In nucleotides, the CDR3 is TGTGCCAGCAGTTTACAGACAGGGGGCCCCGCTATCTTC. It codes for CASSLQTGGPAIF.

The J gene is TRBJ2-1, the V gene TRBV27; 7 nucleotides line up with TRBD1. CDR3 size: 13 residues. The junction had 4 bases not matched to a gene; V was cut back by 5 bases and J by 6 bases. The germline V gene encodes CDR1 MNHEY and CDR2 SMNVEV (reference sequence). The CDR3 nucleotides are TGTGCCAGCAGTCCAGGGGGAGCCAATGAGCAGTTCTTC. This codes for CASSPGGANEQFF.

This chain connects TRBV19 to TRBJ2-1, with D possibly TRBD2 on 5 matching bases. Per the germline V gene, CDR1 is LNHDA and CDR2 is SQIVND (reference sequence). The CDR3 has 13 amino acids. V was shortened by 8 bases and J by 5 bases, with 13 bases between the two germline ends. CDR3: CASHPGRNNEQFF. The CDR3 DNA is TGTGCCAGTCACCCGGGAAGGAACAATGAGCAGTTCTTC.

CDR3 bases: TGTGCCAGCAGCCCTGACGCTAGAAAAGCCAAAAACATTCAGTACTTC. This gives the protein CASSPDARKAKNIQYF. The chain has TRBV28 and TRBJ2-4, with no clear D. Between the trimmed V and J ends, which lost 6 bases and 0 bases, there was a span of 15 bases. The CDR3 runs to 16 residues. Germline V gene data show CDR1 as MDHEN and CDR2 as SYDVKM.

V is TRBV2 and J is TRBJ2-7; D not certain. Germline loops: CDR1 SNHLY, CDR2 FYNNEI. The CDR3 sequence is 14 residues long. The V and J ends lost 3 bases and 3 bases respectively, with 12 bases between them. The CDR3 DNA follows: TGTGCCAGCAGTGACGAGACAACCAACTACGAGCAGTACTTC. It translates to CASSDETTNYEQYF.

J is TRBJ2-1 and V is TRBV9; possibly TRBD2 for D (6 bases). The V end lost 1 base, the J end lost 8 bases, and 10 bases lay between the germline ends. This CDR3 region has 13 residues. CDR1 SGDLS and CDR2 YYNGEE come from the germline V gene. Here the CDR3 DNA reads TGTGCCAGCAGCGTAACTGGCGGGGATGAGCAGTTCTTC. Residues: CASSVTGGDEQFF.